The 17 T cell receptor beta chains in this list originate from one sample, sequenced in a study of graft-versus-host responses after intestinal transplantation. No antigen is known for these receptors. The data were produced by immunoSEQ multiplex PCR, yet TCRdb's version contains in-frame clones alone and is incomplete. The profile shows some 110,000 clones, about nine tenths of them singletons. Sequenced here: unstimulated CD4+ T cells sorted from spleen or lymph node cells, sampled before intestinal transplant. The receptors stem from a human donor who received an intestinal transplant.

The chain employs TRBV5-1 and TRBJ2-7; possible D gene TRBD2, 6 bases. Trimming shortened V by 4 bases and J by 11 bases, and 19 bases separated the two germline ends. The V gene's germline CDR1 is SGHRS and CDR2 YFSETQ. The CDR3 runs to 13 residues. The CDR3 DNA reads TGCGCCAGCAGCCCAGCGAGGGAGGAAATTAAGTACTTC. Translating gives CASSPAREEIKYF.

The V gene is TRBV5-4, the J gene TRBJ1-1; TRBD1 matches 10 bases. CDR3 length: 16 amino acids. V was clipped by 4 bases and J by 4 bases; unmatched bases: 10. From germline, CDR1 is SGHNT and CDR2 YYREEE (reference sequence). The CDR3 DNA reads TGTGCCAGCAGCCACCGACAGGGGGCTGGGATCACTGAAGCTTTCTTT. This codes for CASSHRQGAGITEAFF.

J is TRBJ1-2 and V is TRBV2, with TRBD1 matching over 7 bases. The V gene end was trimmed by 11 bases and the J gene end by 0 bases; junction bases not matched to a gene: 15. The CDR3 extends over 16 amino acids. The germline V gene has CDR1 SNHLY and CDR2 FYNNEI. The CDR3 region is CAGYGRGQLSNYGYTF. Written as DNA, the CDR3 is TGTGCCGGATATGGCCGGGGACAGCTCTCTAACTATGGCTACACCTTC. The complete variable domain, with remaining parts taken from reference TRBV2 and TRBJ1-2, reads EPEVTQTPSHQVTQMGQEVILRCVPISNHLYFYWYRQILGQKVEFLVSFYNNEISEKSEIFDDQFSVERPDGSNFTLKIRSTKLEDSAMYFCAGYGRGQLSNYGYTFGSGTRLTVV.

The rearrangement joins TRBV28 to TRBJ2-3; 8 nucleotides agree with TRBD2. Looked up from germline, CDR1 is MDHEN and CDR2 is SYDVKM. V trimming: 5 bases; J trimming: 0 bases; junction bases outside the gene matches: 4. This CDR3 contains 15 residues. CDR3 coding DNA: TGTGCCAGCAGTGATAGCGGGGCCAGCACAGATACGCAGTATTTT. This sequence encodes CASSDSGASTDTQYF.

V is TRBV19 and J is TRBJ2-1; D not resolved. Between the trimmed V and J ends, which lost 4 bases and 0 bases, there was a span of 16 bases. CDR3 length: 17 amino acids. Germline values: CDR1 LNHDA, CDR2 SQIVND (reference sequence). The CDR3 bases are TGTGCCAGTAGTACCCCAGTGGAGCGATACTCCTACAATGAGCAGTTCTTC. Translation: CASSTPVERYSYNEQFF.

The chain joins TRBV6-1 to TRBJ1-1; unclear D gene. This CDR3 has 12 amino acids. Germline V gives CDR1 MNHNS, CDR2 SASEGT. Trimming removed 7 bases at V and 1 base at J, with 7 bases between. The CDR3 coding sequence is TGTGCCAGCACCGCAGGGAACACTGAAGCTTTCTTT. This encodes CASTAGNTEAFF.

CDR3 region: CASSPWGPGGYYEQYF. The CDR3 DNA is TGTGCCAGCAGCCCTTGGGGGCCGGGGGGGTACTACGAGCAGTACTTC. The gene calls are TRBV7-2 and TRBJ2-7; 8 bases are shared with TRBD2. V was pared by 5 bases and J by 3 bases, with 12 bases of the junction left unmatched. The length of the CDR3 is 16 residues. In germline, CDR1 is SGHTA, CDR2 FQGNSA.

The chain couples TRBV25-1 to TRBJ1-2; TRBD1 is a possible D gene (5 bases). This CDR3 contains 13 residues. V lost 3 bases to trimming and J lost 2 bases, with 7 bases between them. From germline, CDR1 is MGHDK and CDR2 SYGVNS. CDR3: CASSEAGNYGYTF. DNA for the CDR3: TGTGCCAGCAGTGAGGCAGGGAACTATGGCTACACCTTC.

This sequence joins TRBV19 and TRBJ1-1; 11 nucleotides line up with TRBD1. CDR1 LNHDA and CDR2 SQIVND come from the germline V gene (reference sequence). Germline trimming cut 7 bases from V and 10 bases from J; bases unmatched to any gene: 2. This CDR3 contains 11 residues. The CDR3: CASIGTGGAFF. In nucleotides, the CDR3 is TGTGCCAGTATCGGGACAGGGGGAGCTTTCTTT.

This clone appeared once. The genes are TRBV7-2 and TRBJ1-2; D might be TRBD1 (5 bases). CDR1 is SGHTA, CDR2 FQGNSA, per germline. The CDR3 loop spans 15 amino acids. Trimming took 2 bases from V and 7 from J, leaving 17 bases between them. The CDR3 loop is CASSLTRGGWGGYTF. Written as DNA, the CDR3 is TGTGCCAGCAGCTTAACAAGGGGCGGTTGGGGTGGCTACACCTTC.

The V and J genes are TRBV6-1 and TRBJ1-2, with D perhaps TRBD1 (5 bases). Trimming cost V 4 bases and J 2 bases, with 8 bases left between them. Germline CDR1 and CDR2: MNHNS and SASEGT. The CDR3 runs 13 residues. CDR3 loop: CASSAGMNYGYTF. In nucleotides, the CDR3 is TGTGCCAGCAGTGCAGGGATGAACTATGGCTACACCTTC.

Only one count was recorded for this clone. The chain couples TRBV27 to TRBJ2-7; 10 bases align to TRBD1. The CDR3 is 15 amino acids. Germline V CDR1 and CDR2: MNHEY, SMNVEV (reference sequence). Trimming cost V 3 bases and J 2 bases; bases outside gene matches: 4. CDR3 nucleotide sequence: TGTGCCAGCAGTTTTCGGACAGGGGGAACCTACGAGCAGTACTTC. This sequence encodes CASSFRTGGTYEQYF.

The chain employs TRBV6-6 and TRBJ1-1, with D possibly matching TRBD1 (5 bases). There are 14 residues in the CDR3. The germline V and J ends were trimmed by 2 bases and 1 base, with 8 bases remaining between them. CDR1 and CDR2 from the germline V gene are MNHNY and SVGAGI (reference sequence). CDR3 nucleotide sequence: TGTGCCAGCAGTTACATGACAGCGAACACTGAAGCTTTCTTT. Protein product: CASSYMTANTEAFF.

V is TRBV5-1 and J is TRBJ1-2; TRBD1 might be the D (6 bases). V was shortened by 3 bases and J by 5 bases, with 14 bases between the two germline ends. The germline V gene has CDR1 SGHRS and CDR2 YFSETQ. This CDR3 has 14 amino acids. CDR3 protein: CASSSQGPGYGYTF. The CDR3 DNA sequence: TGCGCCAGCAGCTCGCAGGGGCCTGGATATGGCTACACCTTC.

This sequence joins TRBV28 and TRBJ1-2; TRBD1 is a possible D gene (6 bases). The V end was cut by 5 bases, the J end by 8 bases, with 12 bases between. CDR3 length: 12 residues. Looked up from germline, CDR1 is MDHEN and CDR2 is SYDVKM. The CDR3: CASSDRGGGYTF. In DNA form, the CDR3 reads TGTGCCAGCAGTGACCGGGGGGGCGGCTACACCTTC.

As to this clone: One end of the junction fails to match germline, which may point to a read error. The chain is built from TRBV10-3 and TRBJ2-3; 10 nucleotides line up with TRBD2. Germline V CDR1 and CDR2: ENHRY, SYGVKD. The CDR3 runs 13 residues. CDR3 amino acids: CAVSGGAKDTQYF. CDR3 DNA: TGTGCCGTCAGCGGGGGGGCGAAAGATACGCAGTATTTT.

The V call is TRBV6-1, the J call TRBJ1-3, with D hard to call. V was shortened by 6 bases and J by 0 bases, with 12 bases between the two germline ends. Germline CDR1 is MNHNS and CDR2 is SASEGT. The CDR3 runs 15 residues. The CDR3 is CASRLGLLSGNTIYF. The CDR3 bases are TGTGCCAGCAGGCTCGGACTTCTCTCTGGAAACACCATATATTTT.